This T cell receptor beta chain was found in a study of blood T cell repertoires in COVID-19. The overall study: Collection of acute and convalescent COVID-19 samples took place in the United States, Italy and Spain.

Authors' processing steps: Cell counts per sample came from amplifying reference gene primers. Sequencing was performed with immunoSEQ multiplex PCR; in TCRdb, only in-frame clones are kept and a portion is missing. V, J and clone size were drawn from that table, and D and trimming were deduced from the DNA. Among under 170,000 clones listed, 87% were seen once. V was clipped by 1 base and J by 5 bases; unmatched bases: 7. CDR3 length: 16 amino acids. Germline V gives CDR1 SGHTA, CDR2 FQGNSA. The material sequenced was peripheral blood. This chain links TRBV7-2 with TRBJ1-5; the match to TRBD1 covers 8 bases. The TCR was taken from a woman aged 55-69 years with active or convalescent COVID-19. CDR3 sequence: CASSLGSSGGDQPQHF. In DNA form, the CDR3 reads TGTGCCAGCAGCTTAGGGAGCTCAGGGGGCGATCAGCCCCAGCATTTT.